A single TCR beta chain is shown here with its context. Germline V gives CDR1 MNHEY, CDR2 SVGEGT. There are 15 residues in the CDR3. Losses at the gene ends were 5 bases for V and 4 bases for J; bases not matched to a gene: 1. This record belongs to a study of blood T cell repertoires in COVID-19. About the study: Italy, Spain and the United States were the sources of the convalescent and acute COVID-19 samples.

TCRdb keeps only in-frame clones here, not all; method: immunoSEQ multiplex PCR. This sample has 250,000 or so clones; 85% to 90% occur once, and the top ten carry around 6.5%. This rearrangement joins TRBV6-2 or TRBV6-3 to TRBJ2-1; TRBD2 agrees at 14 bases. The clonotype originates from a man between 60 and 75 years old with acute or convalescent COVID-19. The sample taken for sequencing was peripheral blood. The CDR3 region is CASSGTSGSYNEQFF. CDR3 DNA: TGTGCCAGCAGTGGGACTAGCGGGAGTTACAATGAGCAGTTCTTC.